The clone carrying this T cell receptor beta chain was seen more than once but under ten times. Antigen: not known. This CDR3 comprises 13 residues. Trimming cost V 5 bases and J 8 bases, with 15 bases left between them. In germline, CDR1 is SGHTA, CDR2 FQGNSA. This sample was included in a study of beta chain features in type 1 diabetes. Overall study: In age, gender and cell yields, patients were similar to healthy donors. The samples had about 100,000,000 sorted cells examined in all.

Sequenced material consisted of expressed TCRB transcripts (all of the isolated RNA was reverse transcribed). The data were produced by immunoSEQ multiplex PCR, yet TCRdb's version contains in-frame clones alone and is incomplete. The sample comprises some 900,000 clones, roughly 15% of which are singletons, and around 0.02% rests with the top ten. General study points: All four CD4+ subsets of Type 1 diabetes patients contained TCRB CDR3s that were moderately but significantly shorter.

The specimen sequenced was naive CD4+ T cells from blood. The sequence was collected from a woman under 30 in good health. V gene TRBV7-2 combines with J gene TRBJ1-2, with unresolved D. The CDR3 protein is CASSATREHGYTF. CDR3 DNA: TGTGCCAGCAGCGCGACGCGGGAACACGGCTACACCTTC.